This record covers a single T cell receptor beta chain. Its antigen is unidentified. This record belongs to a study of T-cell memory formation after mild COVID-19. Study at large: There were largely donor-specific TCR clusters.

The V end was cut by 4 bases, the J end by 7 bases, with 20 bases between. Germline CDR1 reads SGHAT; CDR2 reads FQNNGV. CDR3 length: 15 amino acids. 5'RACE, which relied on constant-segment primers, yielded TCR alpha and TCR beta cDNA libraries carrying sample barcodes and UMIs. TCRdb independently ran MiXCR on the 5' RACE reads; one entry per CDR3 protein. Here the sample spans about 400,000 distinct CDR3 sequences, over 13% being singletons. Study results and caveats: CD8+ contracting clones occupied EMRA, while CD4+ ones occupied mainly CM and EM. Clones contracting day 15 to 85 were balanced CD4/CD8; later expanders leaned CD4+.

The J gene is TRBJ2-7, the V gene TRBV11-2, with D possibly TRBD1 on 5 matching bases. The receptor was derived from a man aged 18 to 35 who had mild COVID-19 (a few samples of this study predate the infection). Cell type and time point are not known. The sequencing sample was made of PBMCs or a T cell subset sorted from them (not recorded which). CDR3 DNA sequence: TGTGCCAGCAGCTCTAGGGGTGATACCGGCGGAGAGCAGTACTTC. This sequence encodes CASSSRGDTGGEQYF.